The entry below gives a single T cell receptor (beta chain) sequence along with its context. Its target is unknown. Profiled with immunoSEQ multiplex PCR; TCRdb holds only in-frame clones, not every one. Of tens of thousands of clones in the sample, roughly 80% were seen once. The sample is drawn from a study of OX40 agonist ivuxolimab in advanced cancers. Across the whole study: Partial responses were achieved by three patients, one with hepatocellular carcinoma and two with cutaneous melanoma.

Patients were excluded for autoimmune disease history or systemic immunosuppression. Study-wide findings and caveats: Clonal expansion among partial responders at 0.1-3.0 mg/kg ranked near the lowest. More expanded clones were seen, on average, in CD8+ T cells than in CD4+.

Trimming at V came to 2 bases and at J to 2 bases, leaving 5 bases not matched to a gene. The CDR3 is 16 residues long. In germline, CDR1 is LNHDA, CDR2 SQIVND (reference sequence). The source of this sequence is an adult with an advanced solid tumor such as melanoma, head and neck, liver or kidney cancer. The input for sequencing was CD4+ or CD8+ T cells sorted from blood, taken in a trial of the OX40 agonist ivuxolimab. The V gene is TRBV19, the J gene TRBJ2-2; 7 bases are a match to TRBD1. CDR3 sequence: CASSIQAGGNTGELFF. The CDR3 DNA follows: TGTGCCAGTAGTATACAAGCAGGGGGAAACACCGGGGAGCTGTTTTTT.